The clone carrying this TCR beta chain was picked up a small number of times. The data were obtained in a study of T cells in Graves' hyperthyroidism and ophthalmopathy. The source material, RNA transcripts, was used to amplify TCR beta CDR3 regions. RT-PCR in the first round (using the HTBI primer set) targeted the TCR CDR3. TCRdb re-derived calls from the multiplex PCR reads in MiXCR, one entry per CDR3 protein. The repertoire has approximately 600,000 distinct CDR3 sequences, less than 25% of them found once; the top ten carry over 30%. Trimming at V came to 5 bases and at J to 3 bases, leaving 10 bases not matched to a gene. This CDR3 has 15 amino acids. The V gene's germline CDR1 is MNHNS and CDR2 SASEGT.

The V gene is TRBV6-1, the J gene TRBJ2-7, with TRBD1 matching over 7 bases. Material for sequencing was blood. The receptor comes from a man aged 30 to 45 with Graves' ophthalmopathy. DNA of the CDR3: TGTGCCAGCAGTCCGTACAGGGGACCTGACTACGAGCAGTACTTC. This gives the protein CASSPYRGPDYEQYF.